The sequence of this T cell receptor (beta chain) was determined in a study of blood T cell repertoires in COVID-19. The wider study: The United States, Italy and Spain provided the acute and convalescent COVID-19 samples. The analysed material was cDNA or gDNA that came from T cells, B-cell-depleted T cells, or PBMCs.

The Seattle site enrolled patients during active infection and followed them longitudinally. Looked up from germline, CDR1 is MNHEY and CDR2 is SVGAGI. The CDR3 has 15 amino acids. V gave up 7 bases and J gave up 6 bases, with 21 bases separating them. Clones were sequenced by immunoSEQ multiplex PCR, and TCRdb holds only the in-frame ones, with some missing. The data contain 350,000 to 400,000 clones, approximately 86% of them singletons. The chain links TRBV6-5 to TRBJ1-2, with D uncertain. Sequences were obtained from peripheral blood. The source is a woman aged 55 to 70 with COVID-19, enrolled during active disease. CDR3 protein: CASKVDYLMGDGYTF. Here the CDR3 DNA reads TGTGCCAGCAAAGTGGACTACCTGATGGGCGATGGCTACACCTTC.